This T cell receptor (beta chain) was documented in a study of cytomegalovirus exposure and HLA in healthy donors. Notes on the study in general: Researchers counted around 150 TCR beta chains as cytomegalovirus-associated. Rates of TCR association differed by HLA locus in a later analysis, with DRB1 highest and HLA-C lowest.

Though nominally healthy at sampling, donors likely had unrecorded immune exposures. As concerns this clone: Antigen: not known.

The PCR ran on 60 Vbeta and 13 Jbeta primers. TCRdb keeps only in-frame clones here, not all; method: immunoSEQ multiplex PCR. The sample consists of around 38,000 clones, 66% of them appearing once. CDR1 and CDR2 (germline): MNHNY, SVGAGI (reference sequence). The CDR3 is 13 amino acids. The V segment lost 6 bases and the J segment 7 bases; nucleotides outside the gene matches: 5. The sample taken for sequencing was PBMCs. This sequence was found in a man over 45 in good health and CMV-seropositive. The rearrangement links TRBV6-6 to TRBJ1-4; 7 nucleotides match TRBD1. CDR3: CASRHRDSEKLFF. CDR3 bases: TGTGCCAGCAGACACCGGGACAGTGAAAAACTGTTTTTT.